These 17 T cell receptor beta chains share one sample of origin, sequenced in a study of technical replicates of blood from a few donors. Only in-frame clones appear in the TCRdb table, and some are missing; sequencing was by immunoSEQ multiplex PCR. Counted here are approximately 93,000 clones, around 94% occurring once; the ten biggest clones make up approximately 0.26%. Sequencing input: T cells isolated from PBMCs. The receptors derive from a human donor in good health.

This sequence joins TRBV7-6 and TRBJ1-5, with 9 bases that match TRBD1. V shed 5 bases, J shed 7 bases, and the junction held 6 bases outside the gene matches. This CDR3 is 14 amino acids long. In germline, CDR1 is SGHVS, CDR2 FNYEAQ. The CDR3 DNA follows: TGTGCCAGCAGCCGCCGGACAGGGGCGCAGCCCCAGCATTTT. This gives the protein CASSRRTGAQPQHF.

The rearrangement uses TRBV2 and TRBJ2-5; TRBD1 agrees at 10 bases. V gave up 7 bases and J gave up 0 bases; unmatched junction bases: 20. Germline V gives CDR1 SNHLY, CDR2 FYNNEI. The CDR3 has 20 amino acids. The CDR3 sequence: CASTQGTGDSLWGDQETQYF. CDR3 coding DNA: TGTGCCAGCACCCAGGGGACAGGGGATAGTCTTTGGGGTGACCAAGAGACCCAGTACTTC.

This CDR3 is CASTPDRATTGELFF. The CDR3 nucleotides read TGTGCCAGCACCCCGGACAGGGCGACCACCGGGGAGCTGTTTTTT. This chain links TRBV7-7 with TRBJ2-2; 8 bases agree with TRBD1. Germline V gene lookup returns CDR1 SSHAT and CDR2 FNYEAQ (reference sequence). Unmatched junction bases numbered 8, after V lost 7 bases and J lost 4 bases. This CDR3 is built from 15 residues.

The J gene is TRBJ1-2, the V gene TRBV18, with 7 bases aligning to TRBD1. The length of the CDR3 is 14 residues. J was trimmed by 3 bases and V by 3 bases; bases with no gene match: 4. Germline CDR1 is KGHSH and CDR2 is LQKENI. This CDR3 is CASSPTGQDYGYTF. The CDR3 nucleotides are TGTGCCAGCTCACCTACCGGACAGGACTATGGCTACACCTTC.

The CDR3 reads CASSNPDGGLGDVDTQYF. Here the CDR3 DNA reads TGTGCCAGTTCAAATCCGGACGGCGGCCTCGGGGATGTGGATACGCAGTATTTT. This chain joins TRBV27 and TRBJ2-3; D might be TRBD2 (5 bases). CDR3 length equals 18 residues. V gave up 9 bases and J gave up 6 bases, with 31 bases separating them. CDR1 MNHEY and CDR2 SMNVEV come from the germline V gene (reference sequence).

The CDR3 loop reads CASSRTGGRVNTEAFF. CDR3 nucleotide sequence: TGTGCCAGCAGCAGGACAGGGGGGAGGGTGAACACTGAAGCTTTCTTT. The chain recombines TRBV4-2 with TRBJ1-1; 10 bases are a match to TRBD1. Trimming took 5 bases from V and 0 from J; bases not matched to a gene: 6. The germline gives CDR1 LGHNA, CDR2 YNFKEQ. This CDR3 is built from 16 residues.

The genes are TRBV21-1 and TRBJ1-3; TRBD1, the table's D call, lacks a check against the DNA. TRBV21-1 is listed as a pseudogene. The CDR3 is made up of 17 amino acids. CDR3 sequence (DNA): TGTGCCAGCAGCAAAGTCCGACAGGGATCCTCTGGAAACACCATATATTTT. Encoded protein: CASSKVRQGSSGNTIYF.

The chain carries TRBV6-1 and TRBJ1-2; a possible D gene is TRBD1 (5 bases). This CDR3 comprises 14 residues. V was pared by 2 bases and J by 7 bases, with 14 bases between. From germline, CDR1 is MNHNS and CDR2 SASEGT. The CDR3 DNA sequence: TGTGCCAGCAGTGAATGGTCCCAGGGTCGTGGCTACACCTTC. This encodes CASSEWSQGRGYTF.

The chain has TRBV4-2 and TRBJ2-3, with D unresolved. This CDR3 comprises 14 residues. Germline values: CDR1 LGHNA, CDR2 YNFKEQ. V lost 0 bases to trimming and J lost 8 bases, with 12 bases between them. The CDR3 loop is CASSQDDISATQYF. In nucleotides, the CDR3 is TGTGCCAGCAGCCAAGACGACATCTCAGCTACGCAGTATTTT.

V gene TRBV27 combines with J gene TRBJ2-6; perhaps TRBD1 as D (5 bases). This CDR3 is built from 15 residues. The germline V gene has CDR1 MNHEY and CDR2 SMNVEV (reference sequence). Trimming removed 5 bases at V and 2 bases at J, with 10 bases between. The CDR3 DNA reads as TGTGCCAGCAGTGACAGTACAACTGGGGCCAACGTCCTGACTTTC. Translated, it gives CASSDSTTGANVLTF.

The gene calls are TRBV7-2 and TRBJ2-3; D gene unclear. Trimming shortened V by 3 bases and J by 0 bases, and 10 bases separated the two germline ends. Per the germline V gene, CDR1 is SGHTA and CDR2 is FQGNSA. This CDR3 contains 15 residues. The CDR3 DNA is TGTGCCAGCAGCTTCGAAAGCACTAGCACAGATACGCAGTATTTT. Its translation is CASSFESTSTDTQYF.

The CDR3: CASSLDRATEAFF. The CDR3 DNA reads TGTGCCAGCAGCTTGGACAGGGCAACTGAAGCTTTCTTT. The rearrangement joins TRBV5-4 to TRBJ1-1, with D perhaps TRBD1 (6 bases). In germline, CDR1 is SGHNT, CDR2 YYREEE (reference sequence). This CDR3 comprises 13 residues. Trimming took off 0 bases at V and 5 bases at J, with 8 bases between the two ends.

V gene TRBV28 combines with J gene TRBJ2-7; 7 positions match TRBD1. The CDR3 runs to 16 residues. Germline CDR1 is MDHEN and CDR2 is SYDVKM. Trimming took 4 bases from V and 6 from J; bases not matched to a gene: 15. DNA of the CDR3: TGTGCCAGCAGTTCCATATCGACAGGGAGAGGGGGCGAGCAGTACTTC. Amino acids: CASSSISTGRGGEQYF.

The sample holds one count of this clone. The rearrangement uses TRBV5-6 and TRBJ2-7; 9 bases fit TRBD1. Trimming removed 2 bases from V and 6 bases from J; junction bases left unmatched: 9. CDR3 length: 15 residues. CDR1 and CDR2 from the germline V gene are SGHDT and YYEEEE. CDR3 region: CASSFRPGTGIEQYF. CDR3 coding DNA: TGTGCCAGCAGCTTCCGCCCCGGGACAGGGATCGAGCAGTACTTC.

The chain joins TRBV10-3 to TRBJ1-4; D remains unclear. V lost 11 bases and J lost 4, with 11 bases in between. The CDR3 sequence is 12 residues long. The germline V gene has CDR1 ENHRY and CDR2 SYGVKD. In nucleotides, the CDR3 is TGTGCCGCTCGAGTTGTTAATGAAAAACTGTTTTTT. Its protein is CAARVVNEKLFF.

The rearrangement joins TRBV6-4 to TRBJ1-2; 8 nucleotides agree with TRBD1. V gave up 0 bases and J gave up 8 bases; unmatched junction bases: 2. Germline lookup yields CDR1 MRHNA and CDR2 SNTAGT. This CDR3 region has 13 residues. This CDR3 is CASSDSTGVGYTF. Written as DNA, the CDR3 is TGTGCCAGCAGTGACTCGACAGGGGTCGGCTACACCTTC.

This clone appeared a single time. The V and J genes are TRBV10-2 and TRBJ2-1; D ambiguous. Germline V CDR1 and CDR2: WSHSY, SAAADI. The CDR3 is 15 residues long. Trimming took 1 base from V and 0 from J, leaving 7 bases between them. The DNA of the CDR3 is TGCGCCAGCAGTGAGTTCGCGAGCTCCTACAATGAGCAGTTCTTC. As protein: CASSEFASSYNEQFF.